The 5 T cell receptor beta chains presented below share a single source sample, sequenced in a study of CD8+ T cells in alopecia areata. RNA extraction and reverse transcription yielded cDNA as sequencing template. Clones were sequenced by immunoSEQ multiplex PCR, and TCRdb holds only the in-frame ones, with some missing. The sample consists of 180,000 or so clones, about 51% of them appearing once. The treatment denotes: oral pan-JAK inhibitor, 5-10 mg twice daily. This specimen was CD8+ T cells sorted from blood, taken around week 53, from a patient treated with tofacitinib. These receptors originate from a human donor with alopecia areata.

About this clone itself: This same CDR3 is encoded by further DNA sequences in the sample. The chain combines TRBV30 with TRBJ1-5; D gene uncertain. Germline V gene sequence: CDR1 GTSNPN, CDR2 SVGIG (reference sequence). The CDR3 totals 13 residues. V was cut by 0 bases and J by 4 bases, with 7 bases left in between. CDR3 sequence: CAWSVQGNQPQHF. CDR3 nucleotides: TGTGCCTGGAGTGTCCAAGGAAATCAGCCCCAGCATTTT.

This clone was seen a few times. V gene TRBV7-8 combines with J gene TRBJ2-3, with a weak D call TRBD2 (7 bases). The germline V gene has CDR1 SGHVS and CDR2 FQNEAQ. The CDR3 spans 16 residues. The V end lost 5 bases, the J end lost 5 bases, and 20 bases lay between the germline ends. In DNA, the CDR3 is TGTGCCAGCAGCATAGTGGTGGGGGGGCCAGGAGATACGCAGTATTTT. It codes for CASSIVVGGPGDTQYF.

This clone was counted a few times. The chain combines TRBV29-1 with TRBJ2-1; 10 bases line up with TRBD1. Germline V gene lookup returns CDR1 SQVTM and CDR2 ANQGSEA. The CDR3 is 12 residues long. Losses at the gene ends were 0 bases for V and 15 bases for J; bases not matched to a gene: 5. CDR3 bases: TGCAGCGTTGAAGAGGGGACAGGGGTGTGGTTCTTC. Protein product: CSVEEGTGVWFF.

V gene TRBV9 combines with J gene TRBJ2-1, with 12 bases lining up with TRBD2. CDR1 and CDR2 from the germline V gene are SGDLS and YYNGEE. J was trimmed by 8 bases and V by 3 bases; bases with no gene match: 12. The CDR3 consists of 17 residues. The CDR3 DNA sequence: TGTGCCAGCAGCGCAAGTCGAACTAGCGGGGGGAGGTATGAGCAGTTCTTC. Translated: CASSASRTSGGRYEQFF.

This clone has a handful of counts. The CDR3 is CASRSTGSNEKLFF. The CDR3 DNA sequence: TGTGCCAGCAGATCGACAGGCTCTAATGAAAAACTGTTTTTT. V is TRBV27 and J is TRBJ1-4; D is perhaps TRBD1 (6 bases). Germline assignment: CDR1 MNHEY and CDR2 SMNVEV (reference sequence). This CDR3 has 14 residues. Trimming cost V 6 bases and J 3 bases, with 11 bases left between them.